The 8 T cell receptor beta chains below come from one sample, sequenced in a study of shared clonotypes between healthy human individuals. The data were produced by immunoSEQ multiplex PCR, yet TCRdb's version contains in-frame clones alone and is incomplete. In the table there are 1,100,000 or so clones, about four fifths of which are singletons. Sequenced input: memory CD4+ T cells from PBMCs. The subset here: CD45RA-negative fraction. The receptors were gathered from a young man in good health. Some clones in this sample may be carry-over from other donors' samples.

The J gene is TRBJ1-3, the V gene TRBV29-1; TRBD1 is a possible D gene (5 bases). The CDR3 consists of 16 residues. Germline loops: CDR1 SQVTM, CDR2 ANQGSEA. V lost 5 bases, J lost 0 bases, and 17 bases lay in between. CDR3 nucleotides: TGCAGCGTTTACCCTCTACAGGTGTTCTCTGGAAACACCATATATTTT. This sequence encodes CSVYPLQVFSGNTIYF. The complete variable domain, with remaining parts taken from reference TRBV29-1 and TRBJ1-3, reads SAVISQKPSRDICQRGTSLTIQCQVDSQVTMMFWYRQQPGQSLTLIATANQGSEATYESGFVIDKFPISRPNLTFSTLTVSNMSPEDSSIYLCSVYPLQVFSGNTIYFGEGSWLTVV.

The V gene is TRBV6-5, the J gene TRBJ2-7; D not certain. Deletions cut 0 bases from V and 0 bases from J, with 12 bases between. Germline V lookup: CDR1 MNHEY, CDR2 SVGAGI. The CDR3 covers 16 residues. CDR3 protein: CASSYSGSRSSYEQYF. The CDR3 DNA sequence: TGTGCCAGCAGTTACTCCGGCTCAAGGAGCTCCTACGAGCAGTACTTC.

The chain recombines TRBV6-5 with TRBJ1-6; possible D gene TRBD1, 5 bases. Germline CDR1 is MNHEY and CDR2 is SVGAGI. The CDR3 has 15 residues. Trimming cost V 2 bases and J 5 bases, with 10 bases left between them. CDR3 in amino acids: CASSYGGNNNSPLHF. CDR3 DNA: TGTGCCAGCAGTTACGGGGGAAATAATAATTCACCCCTCCACTTT.

This rearrangement joins TRBV29-1 to TRBJ2-4; D might be TRBD2 (6 bases). Germline-derived CDR1 and CDR2 are SQVTM and ANQGSEA. Deletions cut 4 bases from V and 2 bases from J, with 9 bases between. The CDR3 spans 13 residues. CDR3 nucleotides: TGCAGCGTTGCCGGGGGTTCCAAAAACATTCAGTACTTC. Translating gives CSVAGGSKNIQYF.

This clone was seen once. The chain carries TRBV9 and TRBJ2-1; tentatively, D is TRBD2 (5 bases). V dropped 0 bases and J dropped 3 bases, with 13 bases sitting between them. Germline V CDR1 and CDR2: SGDLS, YYNGEE. CDR3 length: 16 residues. The CDR3 DNA reads as TGTGCCAGCAGCGTAGAGGGCGGGCTGAACTACAATGAGCAGTTCTTC. This translates into CASSVEGGLNYNEQFF.

The chain carries TRBV6-6 and TRBJ2-7; D possibly matches TRBD1 or TRBD2 (5 bases each). Germline values: CDR1 MNHNY, CDR2 SVGAGI (reference sequence). V lost 6 bases and J 0 bases, leaving 18 bases between the germline ends. CDR3 length equals 16 residues. The CDR3 DNA follows: TGTGCCAGCAGAGGGACGCGAACTGGGCACTCCTACGAGCAGTACTTC. As protein: CASRGTRTGHSYEQYF.

V usage is TRBV7-9 and J usage is TRBJ2-7, with 8 bases fitting TRBD2. Germline V gives CDR1 SEHNR, CDR2 FQNEAQ (reference sequence). The trim removed 3 bases at V and 4 bases at J, leaving 8 bases unmatched. The CDR3 has 15 amino acids. The CDR3 spells CASSLGSGGLYEQYF. DNA for the CDR3: TGTGCCAGCAGCTTGGGAAGCGGGGGATTGTACGAGCAGTACTTC.

The sample holds one count of this clone. This chain links TRBV25-1 with TRBJ2-6; TRBD1 might be the D (7 bases). The V gene's germline CDR1 is MGHDK and CDR2 SYGVNS. Deletions cut 4 bases from V and 1 base from J, with 14 bases between. This CDR3 has 17 residues. In DNA form, the CDR3 reads TGTGCCAGCAGTGCCCCCAGGGGGGTTTCTGGGGCCAACGTCCTGACTTTC. It codes for CASSAPRGVSGANVLTF. The variable domain in full, completed from reference TRBV25-1 and TRBJ2-6, reads EADIYQTPRYLVIGTGKKITLECSQTMGHDKMYWYQQDPGMELHLIHYSYGVNSTEKGDLSSESTVSRIRTEHFPLTLESARPSHTSQYLCASSAPRGVSGANVLTFGAGSRLTVL.